This paragraph covers one T cell receptor (beta chain) sequence. Its antigen is not known. CDR3 length: 15 amino acids. CDR1 and CDR2 (germline): SGDLS, YYNGEE. After removal of 3 bases from V and 2 bases from J, the junction contained 2 bases not matched to a gene. These data originate in a study of cytomegalovirus exposure and HLA in healthy donors. Primers for the PCR totalled 60 Vbeta and 13 Jbeta. Clones were read by immunoSEQ multiplex PCR, and TCRdb kept only the in-frame ones, dropping some. Among 150,000 to 250,000 clones, approximately 83% were seen once, and the ten largest hold 0.098%. Study results and limitations: Earlier findings revealed that most TCR beta V segments proved productive either about 90% or about 30% of the time.

V is TRBV9 and J is TRBJ2-7, with 13 bases that match TRBD2. Sequencing was performed on PBMCs. This TCR was sampled from a boy younger than 10 in good health and CMV-seronegative. The CDR3 here is CASSAGLAGPYEQYF. The CDR3, as DNA: TGTGCCAGCAGCGCGGGACTAGCGGGACCCTACGAGCAGTACTTC.